Listed below are T cell receptor beta chains from one sample, sequenced in a study of blood T cell repertoires in COVID-19. Repertoires were generated with immunoSEQ multiplex PCR, while TCRdb's copy carries only in-frame clones and drops some. The table shows 250,000 to 300,000 clones, with under 90% occurring only once. The specimen sequenced was peripheral blood. These receptors were collected from a woman between 18 and 30 years old with acute or convalescent COVID-19. Both conserved end residues are part of each CDR3. D genes are given only for firm matches. Clone size, where shown, is once, few, many, or a class for clones that have expanded.

CDR3 length | J gene | V gene | D gene | clone size | CDR3 protein | CDR3 DNA
16 | TRBJ2-4 | TRBV27 | TRBD1 | . | CASSVRQGRTKNIQYF | TGTGCCAGCAGCGTTCGACAGGGGAGGACCAAAAACATTCAGTACTTC
14 | TRBJ2-2 | TRBV6-5 | . | . | CASNPGQLAAGLFF | TGTGCCAGCAACCCGGGACAACTCGCGGCGGGGCTGTTTTTT
19 | TRBJ2-1 | TRBV7-9 | TRBD2 | once | CASSLPLPSTSGRSGEQFF | TGTGCCAGCAGCCTTCCCCTCCCATCGACTAGCGGGAGGAGTGGTGAGCAGTTCTTC
14 | TRBJ2-7 | TRBV9 | . | . | CASSVEGEFYEQYF | TGTGCCAGCAGCGTAGAGGGAGAATTCTACGAGCAGTACTTC
14 | TRBJ2-1 | TRBV7-2 | TRBD2 | few | CASSGGRAYAEQFF | TGTGCCAGCAGCGGAGGGAGGGCTTACGCTGAGCAGTTCTTC
14 | TRBJ1-6 | TRBV6-5 | TRBD1 | . | CASSWTGENSPLHF | TGTGCCAGCAGTTGGACAGGCGAGAATTCACCCCTCCACTTT
13 | TRBJ2-7 | TRBV27 | . | . | CASSLRVHYEQYF | TGTGCCAGCAGTCTCAGGGTTCACTACGAGCAGTACTTC
14 | TRBJ2-7 | TRBV29-1 | TRBD1 | . | CSVVRTGEAYEQYF | TGCAGCGTTGTCCGGACAGGGGAGGCCTACGAGCAGTACTTC
17 | TRBJ2-2 | TRBV4-3 | TRBD2 | . | CASSQEGASGWPGELFF | TGCGCCAGCAGCCAAGAAGGGGCTAGCGGGTGGCCCGGGGAGCTGTTTTTT
16 | TRBJ2-7 | TRBV7-2 | . | . | CASSLSLQGNSYEQYF | TGTGCCAGCAGCTTAAGTCTCCAGGGGAACTCCTACGAGCAGTACTTC
15 | TRBJ2-1 | TRBV25-1 | TRBD2 | once | CASSDREGLASEQFF | TGTGCCAGCAGTGACCGGGAGGGACTAGCGTCTGAGCAGTTCTTC
12 | TRBJ2-7 | TRBV5-1 | . | . | CASSLSLHEQYF | TGCGCCAGCAGCTTGTCCCTCCACGAGCAGTACTTC
14 | TRBJ2-3 | TRBV27 | . | . | CASTPLGSTDTQYF | TGTGCCAGCACCCCTTTGGGCAGCACAGATACGCAGTATTTT
16 | TRBJ2-1 | TRBV4-2 | TRBD2 | . | CASSPKREREVNEQFF | TGTGCCAGCAGCCCTAAGCGTGAGCGGGAGGTGAATGAGCAGTTCTTC
14 | TRBJ1-2 | TRBV6-5 | . | once | CASSYQTPADGYTF | TGTGCCAGCAGTTACCAAACACCCGCGGATGGCTACACCTTC
13 | TRBJ1-4 | TRBV14 | . | . | CASSQEYGEKLFF | TGTGCCAGCAGCCAAGAGTACGGGGAAAAACTGTTTTTT
14 | TRBJ2-7 | TRBV7-8 | . | . | CASSSSGRYYEQYF | TGTGCCAGCAGCTCAAGCGGACGGTACTACGAGCAGTACTTC
16 | TRBJ1-3 | TRBV7-2 | TRBD1 | . | CASSEGQTNSGNTIYF | TGTGCCAGCAGCGAGGGACAGACTAATTCTGGAAACACCATATATTTT
16 | TRBJ1-1 | TRBV11-1 | TRBD1 | . | CASSINRGGVNTEAFF | TGTGCCAGCAGCATCAACAGGGGCGGGGTGAACACTGAAGCTTTCTTT
15 | TRBJ1-1 | TRBV4-2 | . | . | CASSQGSGAPTEAFF | TGTGCCAGCAGCCAGGGCTCGGGAGCCCCTACGGAAGCTTTCTTT
19 | TRBJ1-4 | TRBV11-2 | . | . | CASSLVGTGIDYAGEKLFF | TGTGCCAGCAGCTTAGTCGGTACAGGGATAGACTACGCGGGCGAAAAACTGTTTTTT
15 | TRBJ2-1 | TRBV19 | TRBD2 | few | CASSISGGNYNEQFF | TGTGCCAGTAGTATATCGGGGGGAAACTACAATGAGCAGTTCTTC
13 | TRBJ2-7 | TRBV7-2 | TRBD2 | few | CASSGLATYEQYF | TGTGCCAGCAGCGGACTAGCGACCTACGAGCAGTACTTC
14 | TRBJ2-7 | TRBV28 | . | . | CASSPLGLENEQYF | TGTGCCAGCAGTCCCCTCGGGTTAGAGAACGAGCAGTACTTC
15 | TRBJ2-5 | TRBV11-2 | . | . | CASSRTAGAGETQYF | TGTGCCAGCAGCCGAACCGCGGGGGCTGGCGAGACCCAGTACTTC